A single sample gave rise to the 3 T cell receptor beta chains below, sequenced in a study of early T cells in non-severe SARS-CoV-2 infection. TCRdb redid the calling of the 5' RACE reads with MiXCR, one entry per CDR3 protein. This sample has approximately 76,000 distinct CDR3 sequences, with around 15% found just once. Material for sequencing was whole blood. These receptors were collected from an adult who was a healthcare worker with PCR-confirmed SARS-CoV-2 infection or an uninfected control (not recorded which).

Here the CDR3 DNA reads TGTGCCAGCAGCACCCGACAGGGGAAGGACTATGGCTACACCTTC. Encoded protein: CASSTRQGKDYGYTF. The chain combines TRBV5-5 with TRBJ1-2, with TRBD1 matching 8 bases. The CDR3 runs 15 residues. V gave up 4 bases and J gave up 3 bases; unmatched junction bases: 8. Germline V gene data show CDR1 as SGHKS and CDR2 as YYEKEE (reference sequence).

This chain connects TRBV3-1 to TRBJ1-5, with D maybe TRBD1 (6 bases). V was shortened by 1 base and J by 7 bases, with 14 bases between the two germline ends. The germline V gene encodes CDR1 LGHDT and CDR2 YNNKEL (reference sequence). This CDR3 spans 15 amino acids. CDR3 bases: TGTGCCAGCAGCCAAGGGCCTGTCCAGGGGCAGCCCCAGCATTTT. Protein: CASSQGPVQGQPQHF.

The chain has TRBV3-1 and TRBJ2-1; D gene ambiguous. Germline values: CDR1 LGHDT, CDR2 YNNKEL (reference sequence). Trimming cost V 5 bases and J 10 bases, with 12 bases left between them. The CDR3 totals 12 residues. The CDR3 reads CASSKSDLEQFF. CDR3 DNA sequence: TGTGCCAGCAGCAAGTCTGACTTGGAGCAGTTCTTC.